This TCR beta chain is drawn from a study of yellow fever vaccine responses in identical twins. General study points: Twins reportedly showed a vaccine T cell response that seemed partly convergent and partly personalized.

A word on this clonotype: Its antigen is undetermined.

From the RT-PCR reads, TCRdb called clonotypes with MiXCR, one entry per CDR3 protein. The top ten hold roughly 7.7% of the sample, which has about 18,000 distinct CDR3 sequences, just over 60% seen once. From germline, CDR1 is SGHAT and CDR2 FQDESV (reference sequence). The CDR3 is 15 residues long. Trimming shortened V by 1 base and J by 7 bases, and 13 bases separated the two germline ends. V and J are TRBV11-1 and TRBJ2-2, with D unresolved. The TCR was taken from a woman aged 18-29 years who received the yellow fever vaccine. The starting material was T cells from blood (PBMCs), unsorted or a sorted subset (not recorded which), obtained before or after yellow fever vaccination (not recorded which). Written as DNA, the CDR3 is TGTGCCAGCAGCTTAGTTGCGGTCGTAGGCGGGGAGCTGTTTTTT. Protein sequence: CASSLVAVVGGELFF.